Included here is one T cell receptor beta chain sequence, with context. This CDR3 region has 18 residues. Germline V CDR1 and CDR2: SGHVS, FNYEAQ. V shed 1 base and J shed 4 bases, with 23 bases lying between them. This sample stems from a study of shared T cell receptors in the human thymus. Here immunoSEQ multiplex PCR was the method, and the copy in TCRdb shows in-frame clones only, minus some. Altogether around 340,000 clones are present, 95% being singletons, with the ten largest covering approximately 0.02%. This sequence joins TRBV7-6 and TRBJ2-7, with no clear D. Sequencing input: thymocytes. The TCR sequence derives from a human donor. CDR3 protein: CASSLGSGVPNLKYEQYF. Here the CDR3 DNA reads TGTGCCAGCAGCTTAGGCTCGGGTGTTCCTAACCTAAAATACGAGCAGTACTTC.